The rows below give T cell receptor beta chains drawn from one sample of a study of shared clonotypes between healthy human individuals. Clones were read by immunoSEQ multiplex PCR, and TCRdb kept only the in-frame ones, dropping some. The profile shows a few million clones, approximately 92% of them singletons. Sequenced material: naive CD8+ T cells from PBMCs. Receptors originate from a man aged 18 to 30 in good health. Some clones in this sample may be carry-over from other donors' samples. Each CDR3 is given with its conserved first and last residue. D genes are given only for firm matches. Only part of the rows carry a size: once, few, many, or a class if the clone is expanded.

CDR3nt,CDR3aa,d_gene,j_gene,abundance,v_gene
TGTGCCACCAGCAGAGATGATGAGGGGCATTATAACTATGGCTACACCTTC,CATSRDDEGHYNYGYTF,NA,TRBJ1-2,NA,TRBV15
TGTGCCAGCTCACCAACTACGACAGGGGCTGAAGCTTTCTTT,CASSPTTTGAEAFF,TRBD1,TRBJ1-1,NA,TRBV18
TGTGCCAGTAGTATAGCAAGGCAGAGGGGGCCCAATCAGCCCCAGCATTTT,CASSIARQRGPNQPQHF,TRBD1,TRBJ1-5,NA,TRBV19
TGTGCCAGCAGTACAGGAACTAACTATGGCTACACCTTC,CASSTGTNYGYTF,NA,TRBJ1-2,NA,TRBV25-1
TGTGCCAGCAGCTTAGTGGGCGAGTCCTACAATGAGCAGTTCTTC,CASSLVGESYNEQFF,NA,TRBJ2-1,NA,TRBV7-6
TGTGCCAGCAGTTTCGAAGTTGATAGCAATCAGCCCCAGCATTTT,CASSFEVDSNQPQHF,NA,TRBJ1-5,NA,TRBV28
TGTGCCAGTATGGGGGAGGACACTGAAGCTTTCTTT,CASMGEDTEAFF,NA,TRBJ1-1,NA,TRBV19
TGCGCCAGCAGCTTTCGGACAGCAAATTCACCCCTCCACTTT,CASSFRTANSPLHF,NA,TRBJ1-6,NA,TRBV4-1
TGTGCCTGGAGTGTACCCGAGGGGGCAAATCAGCCCCAGCATTTT,CAWSVPEGANQPQHF,TRBD1,TRBJ1-5,few,TRBV30
TGCGCCAGCAAGCAGGGGAACTATGGCTACACCTTC,CASKQGNYGYTF,NA,TRBJ1-2,NA,TRBV10-2
TGTGCTAGTGGTTCCCCCCGGACAGGGGATAACAATGAGCAGTTCTTC,CASGSPRTGDNNEQFF,TRBD1,TRBJ2-1,NA,TRBV12-5
TGTGCCAGCAGTGAAGGTCCAGGAAGGATACAGCCCCAGCATTTT,CASSEGPGRIQPQHF,NA,TRBJ1-5,few,TRBV2
TGTGCCAGCAGCTCGCTCACAGATACGCAGTATTTT,CASSSLTDTQYF,NA,TRBJ2-3,NA,TRBV5-4
TGCGCCAGCAGCTTGTTGGCGCCGTCCGAGACCCAGTACTTC,CASSLLAPSETQYF,NA,TRBJ2-5,NA,TRBV5-1
TGTGCCAGCGGGACTAGCTCCTACAATGAGCAGTTCTTC,CASGTSSYNEQFF,TRBD2,TRBJ2-1,NA,TRBV5-6
TGTGCCAGCAGCGTGTGGGACAGGGGGCAGGGCCGGACCTACAATGAGCAGTTCTTC,CASSVWDRGQGRTYNEQFF,TRBD1,TRBJ2-1,NA,TRBV9
TGTGCCAGCAGTTTATGGGGGCCGGACAATGAGCAGTTCTTC,CASSLWGPDNEQFF,NA,TRBJ2-1,NA,TRBV27
TGTGCCAGCTATGAGCGGAAGTCCTACAATGAGCAGTTCTTC,CASYERKSYNEQFF,NA,TRBJ2-1,NA,TRBV6-5
TGTGCCAGCAGTGAAAAACCTTCTAGGTTTCATGGCTACACCTTC,CASSEKPSRFHGYTF,NA,TRBJ1-2,NA,TRBV6-1
TGTGCCAGCAGTACCCGGAGCTACAATGAGCAGTTCTTC,CASSTRSYNEQFF,NA,TRBJ2-1,NA,TRBV6-5
TGTGCCAGCAGCTTAAGTGACTCTGGGGCCAACGTCCTGACTTTC,CASSLSDSGANVLTF,NA,TRBJ2-6,NA,TRBV7-7
TGTGCCAGCAGCCTAGGGACAGGAGTAGTCGCCGGGGAGCTGTTTTTT,CASSLGTGVVAGELFF,TRBD1,TRBJ2-2,NA,TRBV7-6
TGTGCCAGCAGCTTAGTAGTAGCGGACTACACTGAGCAGTTCTTC,CASSLVVADYTEQFF,NA,TRBJ2-1,NA,TRBV7-2
TGTGCCAGTAGTATAGGGGCAGCCTTCTCCTACGAGCAGTACTTC,CASSIGAAFSYEQYF,NA,TRBJ2-7,NA,TRBV19
TGTGCCAGCATCGAGAGTAGGGGCTACAATGAGCAGTTCTTC,CASIESRGYNEQFF,NA,TRBJ2-1,NA,TRBV6-6
TGTGCCATCAGTGGATTGGGGAACACTGAAGCTTTCTTT,CAISGLGNTEAFF,NA,TRBJ1-1,NA,TRBV10-3
TGTGCCAGCAGGCCTCAGGGTTTCAATCAGCCCCAGCATTTT,CASRPQGFNQPQHF,NA,TRBJ1-5,NA,TRBV25-1
TGTGCCAGCAGTTTATTCGCAGGGCTAGCGGTCTACAATGAGCAGTTCTTC,CASSLFAGLAVYNEQFF,TRBD2,TRBJ2-1,NA,TRBV27
TGCGCCAGCAGCCAAGGAGGGGGCCACGAGCAGTACTTC,CASSQGGGHEQYF,TRBD1,TRBJ2-7,NA,TRBV4-1
TGTGCCAGCAGCAGAGGACTAGCGGGATCAGATACGCAGTATTTT,CASSRGLAGSDTQYF,NA,TRBJ2-3,NA,TRBV21-1
TGTGCCAGCAGAACACCAGGGGCGTACGAGCAGTACTTC,CASRTPGAYEQYF,NA,TRBJ2-7,NA,TRBV11-2
TGTGCCAGCAGCATAGTAAAGGACAGGGTGGGCACAGATACGCAGTATTTT,CASSIVKDRVGTDTQYF,TRBD1,TRBJ2-3,NA,TRBV9
TGCGCCAGCAGCTTGGCAGGGCTTGGTTACGAGCAGTACTTC,CASSLAGLGYEQYF,NA,TRBJ2-7,NA,TRBV5-1
TGTGCCAGCAGCGTAGGTACGTTTGCCTACGAGCAGTACTTC,CASSVGTFAYEQYF,NA,TRBJ2-7,NA,TRBV9
TGTGCCAGCAGCTTGGGGGTGTCGACTGAAGCTTTCTTT,CASSLGVSTEAFF,NA,TRBJ1-1,NA,TRBV7-2
TGTGCCAGCAGCTTAGGGATCTTATGGACCGGGGAGCTGTTTTTT,CASSLGILWTGELFF,NA,TRBJ2-2,NA,TRBV11-2
TGTGCCAGCAGCGTAGCCCAGCGGGAGGATGAGCAGTTCTTC,CASSVAQREDEQFF,TRBD2,TRBJ2-1,NA,TRBV9
TGTGCCAGCACCCTCGGGACAGGGAACGGTTACGAGCAGTACTTC,CASTLGTGNGYEQYF,TRBD1,TRBJ2-7,NA,TRBV11-1
TGTGCCAGCAGCTCCGCCGGGACTAGCGGCAGCTCTGGGGCCAACGTCCTGACTTTC,CASSSAGTSGSSGANVLTF,TRBD2,TRBJ2-6,NA,TRBV11-2
TGCGCCAGCAGCCCAACGGGACAGGACTACAATGAGCAGTTCTTC,CASSPTGQDYNEQFF,TRBD1,TRBJ2-1,NA,TRBV5-1
TGCAGCGTTGATTCGGCAGTCACAGATACGCAGTATTTT,CSVDSAVTDTQYF,NA,TRBJ2-3,NA,TRBV29-1
TGTGCCAGCAGCCCGCGGACTACTCTTAGCACAGATACGCAGTATTTT,CASSPRTTLSTDTQYF,NA,TRBJ2-3,NA,TRBV14
TGTGCCAGCAGTTTTATTTCAGCGGAGGGGGAGGAGACCCAGTACTTC,CASSFISAEGEETQYF,NA,TRBJ2-5,NA,TRBV27
TGTGCCTGGAGTTACAGGATTGGCTACACCTTC,CAWSYRIGYTF,NA,TRBJ1-2,NA,TRBV30
TGTGCCAGCTCACCGAGGACTAGCCTACAGGTCTTC,CASSPRTSLQVF,TRBD2,TRBJ2-1,NA,TRBV18
TGTGCCAGCAGCTTAGGGGGAGTGGGAGAGACCCAGTACTTC,CASSLGGVGETQYF,NA,TRBJ2-5,NA,TRBV7-3
TGTGCCAGCAGCTCGCGAGACAGGGGAGACACTGAAGCTTTCTTT,CASSSRDRGDTEAFF,TRBD1,TRBJ1-1,NA,TRBV13